This section outlines one TCR beta chain sequence together with its context. A sample-barcoded 5' primer and a J-beta primer mix were used in a second PCR of roughly 6 to 11 cycles. MiXCR was run by TCRdb on the 5' RACE reads, yielding one entry per CDR3 protein. The table records about 930,000 distinct CDR3 sequences, 25% to 30% of them present only once. This entry belongs to a study of blood T cells in healthy people across ages. The V and J ends lost 3 bases and 8 bases respectively, with 14 bases between them. Germline CDR1 reads LGHNA; CDR2 reads YNFKEQ. The length of the CDR3 is 14 residues. These data were also reused for a study on T cells of mothers and their children.

The clonotype originates from a woman aged 40-49 years in good health. This chain uses TRBV4-2 with TRBJ1-3; a weak D match, TRBD1 (5 bases). The specimen was blood. CDR3 DNA: TGTGCCAGCAGCCACCTAGGAGGGGCAGACACCATATATTTT. The encoded protein is CASSHLGGADTIYF.